These 17 T cell receptor beta chains were all obtained from the same sample, sequenced in a study of blood T cell repertoires in COVID-19. The assay was immunoSEQ multiplex PCR, and TCRdb's table has in-frame clones only and misses some. The repertoire holds approximately 68,000 clones, with roughly 91% as singletons. Sequenced: peripheral blood. The receptors here all came from a man aged 45-65 years with active COVID-19.

This clone has just a few counts. The chain is built from TRBV6-5 and TRBJ2-3; 9 bases are a match to TRBD1. The CDR3 runs 13 residues. Germline CDR1 and CDR2: MNHEY and SVGAGI. The junction had 0 bases not matched to a gene; V was cut back by 4 bases and J by 4 bases. The CDR3 is CASSWTGADTQYF. As DNA, the CDR3 is TGTGCCAGCAGTTGGACAGGGGCAGATACGCAGTATTTT.

The CDR3 DNA follows: TGTGCCAGCAGCTTGCAGGGCCCTACCTACAATGAGCAGTTCTTC. This translates into CASSLQGPTYNEQFF. The chain has TRBV5-5 and TRBJ2-1; TRBD1 is a possible D gene (5 bases). V dropped 1 base and J dropped 2 bases, with 10 bases sitting between them. The germline CDR1 and CDR2 sequences are SGHKS and YYEKEE (reference sequence). This CDR3 has 15 residues.

The V and J genes are TRBV7-2 and TRBJ1-3; possibly TRBD1 for D (6 bases). CDR3 size: 12 residues. Per the germline V gene, CDR1 is SGHTA and CDR2 is FQGNSA. The V gene lost 2 bases and the J gene lost 7 bases, with 6 bases spanning the gap. CDR3 nucleotide sequence: TGTGCCAGCAGCTTAACAGGGAACACCATATATTTT. It encodes CASSLTGNTIYF.

Only one count was recorded for this clone. The rearrangement joins TRBV5-5 to TRBJ2-3; D remains ambiguous. Per the germline V gene, CDR1 is SGHKS and CDR2 is YYEKEE (reference sequence). Trimming pared 3 bases from V and 1 base from J, leaving 6 bases between. The CDR3 totals 13 residues. The CDR3 DNA follows: TGTGCCAGCAGCTATCCGGGCACAGATACGCAGTATTTT. Its protein is CASSYPGTDTQYF. Together with reference TRBV5-5 and TRBJ2-3, the CDR3 gives the full variable domain: DAGVTQSPTHLIKTRGQQVTLRCSPISGHKSVSWYQQVLGQGPQFIFQYYEKEERGRGNFPDRFSARQFPNYSSELNVNALLLGDSALYLCASSYPGTDTQYFGPGTRLTVL.

The chain joins TRBV3-1 (or the pseudogene TRBV3-2) to TRBJ2-7; weak D call: TRBD2 (6 bases). Trimming pared 0 bases from V and 4 bases from J, leaving 19 bases between. This CDR3 has 17 residues. Germline V CDR1 and CDR2: LGHDT, YNNKEL (reference sequence). The CDR3 coding sequence is TGTGCCAGCAGCCAAGAAGTAGTACTAGCTAGTAAGTACGAGCAGTACTTC. It is translated as CASSQEVVLASKYEQYF.

V usage is TRBV5-1 and J usage is TRBJ1-2; 9 nucleotides agree with TRBD1. Germline loops: CDR1 SGHRS, CDR2 YFSETQ. The trim removed 0 bases at V and 11 bases at J, leaving 5 bases unmatched. The CDR3 loop spans 13 amino acids. The CDR3 nucleotides are TGCGCCAGCAGCTTGGGGACAGGGGTCATGTACACCTTC. Protein: CASSLGTGVMYTF. Drawing the rest from reference TRBV5-1 and TRBJ1-2, the complete variable domain is KAGVTQTPRYLIKTRGQQVTLSCSPISGHRSVSWYQQTPGQGLQFLFEYFSETQRNKGNFPGRFSGRQFSNSRSEMNVSTLELGDSALYLCASSLGTGVMYTFGSGTRLTVV.

The chain employs TRBV27 and TRBJ1-4, with 7 positions matching TRBD1. Looked up from germline, CDR1 is MNHEY and CDR2 is SMNVEV (reference sequence). Trimming took 5 bases from V and 12 from J; bases not matched to a gene: 9. CDR3 length equals 13 residues. This CDR3 reads CASSQRNRGQLFF. As DNA, the CDR3 is TGTGCCAGCAGTCAGCGGAACAGGGGTCAACTGTTTTTT. The complete variable domain, with remaining parts taken from reference TRBV27 and TRBJ1-4, reads EAQVTQNPRYLITVTGKKLTVTCSQNMNHEYMSWYRQDPGLGLRQIYYSMNVEVTDKGDVPEGYKVSRKEKRNFPLILESPSPNQTSLYFCASSQRNRGQLFFGSGTQLSVL.

The chain uses TRBV27 and TRBJ1-1, with 9 nucleotides matching TRBD1. This CDR3 has 17 amino acids. V gave up 3 bases and J gave up 9 bases; unmatched junction bases: 17. Germline CDR1 and CDR2: MNHEY and SMNVEV (reference sequence). The CDR3 coding sequence is TGTGCCAGCAGTTTTGAAGGAGTGGGACAGGGTTCTGTGAAAGCTTTCTTT. It specifies CASSFEGVGQGSVKAFF.

The chain uses TRBV6-2 or TRBV6-3 and TRBJ2-3, with D tentatively TRBD2 (5 bases). Germline V CDR1 and CDR2: MNHEY, SVGEGT. The CDR3 runs 15 residues. With 2 bases removed from V and 3 bases from J, the gap between germline ends came to 12 bases. CDR3 nucleotides: TGTGCCAGCAGTTACCGGACGGGGTTTACAGATACGCAGTATTTT. Amino acids: CASSYRTGFTDTQYF.

This chain joins TRBV20-1 and TRBJ1-1; 7 nucleotides align to TRBD1. With V trimmed by 3 bases and J by 1 base, 5 bases remained unmatched. Germline values: CDR1 DFQATT, CDR2 SNEGSKA (reference sequence). The length of the CDR3 is 14 residues. The CDR3 DNA reads TGCAGTGCTAGTGAGGACAGGACGAACACTGAAGCTTTCTTT. It translates to CSASEDRTNTEAFF.

The chain has TRBV6-5 and TRBJ2-5; TRBD1 might be the D (6 bases). CDR3 size: 15 residues. CDR1 and CDR2 from the germline V gene are MNHEY and SVGAGI. V was cut by 6 bases and J by 3 bases, with 17 bases left in between. The CDR3 region is CASSKQGRREETQYF. The CDR3 coding sequence is TGTGCCAGCAGCAAACAGGGAAGGAGAGAAGAGACCCAGTACTTC.

V and J are TRBV6-2 or TRBV6-3 and TRBJ2-5; TRBD2 aligns across 8 bases. CDR3 length: 14 amino acids. The germline V gene has CDR1 MNHEY and CDR2 SVGEGT. The ends lost 6 bases at V and 5 bases at J; junction bases unmatched: 8. CDR3 nucleotides: TGTGCCAGCAGCTTCAGCGGGAGCCGGGAGACCCAGTACTTC. Amino acid sequence: CASSFSGSRETQYF.

The rearrangement uses TRBV7-2 and TRBJ1-2; D ambiguous. The germline gives CDR1 SGHTA, CDR2 FQGNSA. This CDR3 is built from 12 residues. Trimming took 5 bases from V and 3 from J, leaving 7 bases between them. The DNA of the CDR3 is TGTGCCAGCAGCCCGGGATACTATGGCTACACCTTC. Its translation: CASSPGYYGYTF.

V usage is TRBV7-2 and J usage is TRBJ2-2; TRBD1 matches 8 bases. Germline CDR1 and CDR2: SGHTA and FQGNSA. This CDR3 comprises 17 residues. With V trimmed by 5 bases and J by 4 bases, 12 bases remained unmatched. The CDR3 DNA is TGTGCCAGCAGCCGGTTTGCCGGGACAGGAGGCACCGGGGAGCTGTTTTTT. This codes for CASSRFAGTGGTGELFF.

The sample holds a few counts of this clone. J is TRBJ2-7 and V is TRBV27, with TRBD1 identical over 7 bases. The CDR3 spans 15 residues. Germline V gives CDR1 MNHEY, CDR2 SMNVEV (reference sequence). V trimming: 5 bases; J trimming: 3 bases; junction bases outside the gene matches: 10. The CDR3 coding sequence is TGTGCCAGCAGTACCACCGAAGGGGGCCACTACGAGCAGTACTTC. Its translation is CASSTTEGGHYEQYF.

This chain joins TRBV3-1 (or the pseudogene TRBV3-2) and TRBJ2-2; weak D call: TRBD1 (6 bases). The germline gives CDR1 LGHDT, CDR2 YNNKEL (reference sequence). V lost 4 bases, J lost 4 bases, and 22 bases lay in between. This CDR3 spans 18 amino acids. As DNA, the CDR3 is TGTGCCAGCAGCCGACTAATATCCCCAGGGGACGGCACCGGGGAGCTGTTTTTT. Protein: CASSRLISPGDGTGELFF.

The V call is TRBV7-2, the J call TRBJ2-5; 11 bases match TRBD2. The CDR3 extends over 17 amino acids. Germline-derived CDR1 and CDR2 are SGHTA and FQGNSA. The ends lost 3 bases at V and 0 bases at J; junction bases unmatched: 6. CDR3 DNA sequence: TGTGCCAGCAGCTTGGGTAGCGGGAGGGATAACCAAGAGACCCAGTACTTC. Translated: CASSLGSGRDNQETQYF. Variable domain in full (rest from reference TRBV7-2 and TRBJ2-5): GAGVSQSPSNKVTEKGKDVELRCDPISGHTALYWYRQSLGQGLEFLIYFQGNSAPDKSGLPSDRFSAERTGGSVSTLTIQRTQQEDSAVYLCASSLGSGRDNQETQYFGPGTRLLVL.